The 16 T cell receptor beta chains below were found in one sample sequenced in a study of shared clonotypes between healthy human individuals. Data came from immunoSEQ multiplex PCR; TCRdb stores just in-frame clones and leaves some out. The table records 2,500,000 or so clones, over 85% of them present only once. The source material was naive CD4+ T cells sorted from blood. Subset in this sample: CD45RA+ positively selected. All receptors come from a man between 18 and 29 years old in good health.

The chain joins TRBV6-5 to TRBJ2-5, with TRBD2 identical over 9 bases. Germline CDR1 MNHEY, CDR2 SVGAGI. Unmatched junction bases numbered 4, after V lost 0 bases and J lost 2 bases. The CDR3 runs 16 residues. The CDR3 nucleotides are TGTGCCAGCAGTTACTCGATGGCGGGGGGGCAAGAGACCCAGTACTTC. This encodes CASSYSMAGGQETQYF.

The chain joins TRBV5-1 to TRBJ1-1, with D unresolved. Germline CDR1 is SGHRS and CDR2 is YFSETQ. The CDR3 is 14 amino acids. V gave up 0 bases and J gave up 5 bases, with 11 bases separating them. The CDR3 DNA reads as TGCGCCAGCAGCTTGGGGAGGATAGGGACTGAAGCTTTCTTT. Translating gives CASSLGRIGTEAFF.

This chain links TRBV10-3 with TRBJ1-6; tentatively, D is TRBD1 (6 bases). Germline-derived CDR1 and CDR2 are ENHRY and SYGVKD. Trimming pared 4 bases from V and 6 bases from J, leaving 25 bases between. This CDR3 region has 19 residues. The CDR3 DNA reads TGTGCCATCAGTGCTTTTTGGGTGGAAATAGGACAGTCTAATTCACCCCTCCACTTT. It specifies CAISAFWVEIGQSNSPLHF.

As concerns this clone: Other DNA sequences in the same sample also yield this CDR3. The gene calls are TRBV30 and TRBJ2-7; a possible D gene is TRBD2 (5 bases). Germline CDR1 reads GTSNPN; CDR2 reads SVGIG (reference sequence). The V and J ends lost 3 bases and 1 base respectively, with 13 bases between them. This CDR3 spans 14 amino acids. The CDR3 loop reads CAWRRDSRSYEQYF. The CDR3 DNA sequence: TGTGCCTGGAGACGGGATAGCAGGTCCTACGAGCAGTACTTC.

The chain carries TRBV5-1 and TRBJ2-3; D is unclear. This CDR3 region has 15 residues. Germline CDR1 and CDR2: SGHRS and YFSETQ. V was shortened by 3 bases and J by 0 bases, with 11 bases between the two germline ends. CDR3 in DNA: TGCGCCAGCAGCTCAACTGTCAGTAGCACAGATACGCAGTATTTT. Translation: CASSSTVSSTDTQYF. Looking up the rest from reference TRBV5-1 and TRBJ2-3 gives the full variable domain: KAGVTQTPRYLIKTRGQQVTLSCSPISGHRSVSWYQQTPGQGLQFLFEYFSETQRNKGNFPGRFSGRQFSNSRSEMNVSTLELGDSALYLCASSSTVSSTDTQYFGPGTRLTVL.

The chain combines TRBV27 with TRBJ2-1, with 8 bases lining up with TRBD2. The V gene's germline CDR1 is MNHEY and CDR2 SMNVEV (reference sequence). This CDR3 is built from 14 residues. V lost 5 bases, J lost 7 bases, and 7 bases stayed unmatched. CDR3 sequence: CASSHTGTRNEQFF. DNA for the CDR3: TGTGCCAGCAGTCATACCGGGACTAGAAATGAGCAGTTCTTC.

J is TRBJ2-7 and V is TRBV5-1, with D tentatively TRBD1 (6 bases). The germline CDR1 and CDR2 sequences are SGHRS and YFSETQ. The CDR3 is made up of 14 amino acids. V was cut by 4 bases and J by 2 bases, with 13 bases left in between. The DNA for the CDR3 is TGCGCCAGCAGCCTCGGACAGATGCCCTACGAGCAGTACTTC. This translates into CASSLGQMPYEQYF.

V is TRBV27 and J is TRBJ1-2, with TRBD1 matching 8 bases. The CDR3 contains 13 residues. Germline V gene sequence: CDR1 MNHEY, CDR2 SMNVEV (reference sequence). V shed 5 bases, J shed 7 bases, and the junction held 6 bases outside the gene matches. CDR3 loop: CASSPQGARGYTF. The CDR3 nucleotides are TGTGCCAGCAGTCCCCAGGGGGCGCGTGGCTACACCTTC.

The chain joins TRBV6-1 to TRBJ2-7; 7 bases match TRBD1. V trimming: 9 bases; J trimming: 7 bases; junction bases outside the gene matches: 9. CDR1 and CDR2 (germline): MNHNS, SASEGT. This CDR3 region has 12 residues. In nucleotides, the CDR3 is TGTGCCAGTGGCCGACAGGGAAGGGAGCAGTACTTC. Amino acids: CASGRQGREQYF.

This clone was picked up one time. The chain couples TRBV19 to TRBJ1-4; no definite D call. Trimming left V 7 bases short and J 8 bases short, with 17 bases between. The CDR3 runs 14 residues. In germline, CDR1 is LNHDA, CDR2 SQIVND (reference sequence). CDR3 DNA: TGTGCCAGTACCTACAGTCCCCGCGGCGAAAAACTGTTTTTT. It translates to CASTYSPRGEKLFF.

The rearrangement uses TRBV21-1 and TRBJ2-1; TRBD1 is the table's D call, not checked against the DNA. TRBV21-1 is a recognized pseudogene. The CDR3 runs 15 residues. The CDR3 region is CASSRPGQGRNEQFF. For the CDR3, the DNA is TGTGCCAGCAGCAGGCCGGGACAGGGGAGAAATGAGCAGTTCTTC.

The genes are TRBV7-2 and TRBJ2-7; no definite D call. CDR3 length equals 14 residues. The germline gives CDR1 SGHTA, CDR2 FQGNSA. V was shortened by 5 bases and J by 1 base, with 12 bases between the two germline ends. The CDR3 here is CASSLSRTSYEQYF. CDR3 sequence (DNA): TGTGCCAGCAGCCTTTCCCGAACGTCCTACGAGCAGTACTTC. Full variable domain (remainder filled in from reference TRBV7-2 and TRBJ2-7): GAGVSQSPSNKVTEKGKDVELRCDPISGHTALYWYRQSLGQGLEFLIYFQGNSAPDKSGLPSDRFSAERTGGSVSTLTIQRTQQEDSAVYLCASSLSRTSYEQYFGPGTRLTVT.

V is TRBV11-2 and J is TRBJ1-2; a possible D gene is TRBD1 (5 bases). V was trimmed by 1 base and J by 3 bases, leaving 12 bases between them. The CDR3 extends over 15 amino acids. Germline CDR1 SGHAT, CDR2 FQNNGV. CDR3 in amino acids: CASSLGGGKDYGYTF. The DNA for the CDR3 is TGTGCCAGCAGCTTAGGGGGGGGAAAAGACTATGGCTACACCTTC. The full variable domain, rest sourced from reference TRBV11-2 and TRBJ1-2, is EAGVAQSPRYKIIEKRQSVAFWCNPISGHATLYWYQQILGQGPKLLIQFQNNGVVDDSQLPKDRFSAERLKGVDSTLKIQPAKLEDSAVYLCASSLGGGKDYGYTFGSGTRLTVV.

The chain's CDR3 is CASSVDPAGSYEQYF. The CDR3 nucleotides are TGTGCCAGCAGCGTAGACCCCGCGGGATCGTACGAGCAGTACTTC. V gene TRBV9 combines with J gene TRBJ2-7, with D possibly TRBD2 on 6 matching bases. The CDR3 has 15 residues. Germline V gives CDR1 SGDLS, CDR2 YYNGEE. V gave up 0 bases and J gave up 4 bases, with 14 bases separating them.

V and J are TRBV11-2 and TRBJ2-5, with D possibly being TRBD2 (6 bases). The CDR3 consists of 17 residues. Germline V lookup: CDR1 SGHAT, CDR2 FQNNGV. V was cut by 0 bases and J by 5 bases, with 19 bases left in between. CDR3 DNA: TGTGCCAGCAGCTTAGAGACGATGTGGACTAAAGTTGAGACCCAGTACTTC. It codes for CASSLETMWTKVETQYF.

The rearrangement uses TRBV11-2 and TRBJ2-7; no firm D call. The CDR3 is made up of 13 amino acids. V was cut by 2 bases and J by 3 bases, with 8 bases left in between. CDR1 is SGHAT, CDR2 FQNNGV, per germline. CDR3 loop: CASSLQSGYEQYF. The DNA for the CDR3 is TGTGCCAGCAGCTTACAATCGGGCTACGAGCAGTACTTC. The whole variable domain, remainder taken from reference TRBV11-2 and TRBJ2-7, is EAGVAQSPRYKIIEKRQSVAFWCNPISGHATLYWYQQILGQGPKLLIQFQNNGVVDDSQLPKDRFSAERLKGVDSTLKIQPAKLEDSAVYLCASSLQSGYEQYFGPGTRLTVT.